The clone carrying this T cell receptor (beta chain) has more than one count but fewer than ten. Its antigen is as yet unknown. Indicated treatment: approximately 10-day PBMC culture with coronavirus spike peptide pools or control peptides (ViraFEST assay). Fresh replacement IL-2 medium substituted for half the medium on days 3 and 7. CDR1 is KGHDR, CDR2 SFDVKD, per germline. Trimming took 0 bases from V and 5 from J, leaving 9 bases between them. The CDR3 has 14 amino acids. An Oncomine TCR Beta short-read assay was used to sequence the DNA from cultured CD4+ T cells. TCRdb reprocessed the PCR reads with MiXCR, giving one entry per CDR3 protein. The sample has over 15,000 distinct CDR3 sequences; 48% are singletons. These data belong to a study of vaccination and CD4 T cells after COVID-19.

The sequenced sample was CD4+ T cells from blood, cultured in vitro, obtained before SARS-CoV-2 vaccination. This TCR came from a human donor who had recovered from COVID-19. The rearrangement joins TRBV24-1 to TRBJ2-5, with D possibly TRBD2 on 6 matching bases. Written as DNA, the CDR3 is TGTGCCACCAGTGATTTGGGGAGCGGGGAGACCCAGTACTTC. Amino acid sequence: CATSDLGSGETQYF.